The following is a T cell receptor beta chain sequence with its context. Repertoires were generated with immunoSEQ multiplex PCR, while TCRdb's copy carries only in-frame clones and drops some. The repertoire holds about 260,000 clones, with about nine tenths as singletons. This sample was taken from a study of blood T cell repertoires in COVID-19. The TCR sequence derives from a woman between 40 and 55 years old who had recovered from COVID-19. Sequenced sample: peripheral blood.

CDR3 region: CATSGGSSGTEAFF. CDR3 in DNA: TGCGCCACTTCAGGGGGCTCGTCGGGCACTGAAGCTTTCTTT. The chain uses TRBV5-1 and TRBJ1-1, with 8 positions matching TRBD1. This CDR3 spans 14 amino acids. With V trimmed by 9 bases and J by 4 bases, 11 bases remained unmatched. Germline V gene data show CDR1 as SGHRS and CDR2 as YFSETQ.